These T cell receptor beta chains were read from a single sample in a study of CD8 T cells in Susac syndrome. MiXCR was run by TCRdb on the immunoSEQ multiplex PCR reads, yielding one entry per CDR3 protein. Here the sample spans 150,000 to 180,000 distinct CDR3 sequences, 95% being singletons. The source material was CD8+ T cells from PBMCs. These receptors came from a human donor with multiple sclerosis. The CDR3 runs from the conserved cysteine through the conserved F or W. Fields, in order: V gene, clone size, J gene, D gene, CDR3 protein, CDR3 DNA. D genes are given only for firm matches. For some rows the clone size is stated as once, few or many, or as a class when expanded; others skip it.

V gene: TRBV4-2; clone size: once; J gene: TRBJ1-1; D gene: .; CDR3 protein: CASSQEEGENTEAFF; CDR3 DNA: TGTGCCAGCAGCCAGGAAGAGGGAGAGAACACTGAAGCTTTCTTT
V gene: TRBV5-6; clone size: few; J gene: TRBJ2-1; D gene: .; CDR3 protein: CASSPIGGNEQFF; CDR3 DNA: TGTGCCAGCAGCCCCATAGGGGGAAATGAGCAGTTCTTC
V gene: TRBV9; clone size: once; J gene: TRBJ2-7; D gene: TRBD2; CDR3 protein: CASSVAAGGSYEQYF; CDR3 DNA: TGTGCCAGCAGCGTAGCAGCGGGGGGTTCCTACGAGCAGTACTTC
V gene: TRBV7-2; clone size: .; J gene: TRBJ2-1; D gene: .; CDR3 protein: CASSFRTKSEQFF; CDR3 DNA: TGTGCCAGCAGCTTTAGGACTAAGAGTGAGCAGTTCTTC
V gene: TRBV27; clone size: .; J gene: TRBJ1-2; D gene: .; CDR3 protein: CASSIRVGYGYTF; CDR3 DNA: TGTGCCAGCAGTATCAGGGTGGGATATGGCTACACCTTC
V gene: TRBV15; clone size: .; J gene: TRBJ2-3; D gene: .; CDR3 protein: CATSRGVDGTDTQYF; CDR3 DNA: TGTGCCACCAGCAGAGGCGTCGACGGGACAGATACGCAGTATTTT
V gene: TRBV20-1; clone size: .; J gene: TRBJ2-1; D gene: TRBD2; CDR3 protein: CSVFPGLGVSEQFF; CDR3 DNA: TGCAGTGTATTCCCGGGACTAGGAGTGAGTGAGCAGTTCTTC
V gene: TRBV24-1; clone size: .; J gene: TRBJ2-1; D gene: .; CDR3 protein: CATSEQDSFDSSYNEQFF; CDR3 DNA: TGTGCCACCAGTGAACAGGACAGCTTCGACAGCTCCTACAATGAGCAGTTCTTC
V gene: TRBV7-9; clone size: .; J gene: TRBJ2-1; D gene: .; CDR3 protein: CASSFRRGYNEQFF; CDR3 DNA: TGTGCCAGCAGCTTCAGACGGGGGTACAATGAGCAGTTCTTC
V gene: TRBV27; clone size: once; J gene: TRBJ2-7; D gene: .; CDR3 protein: CASPAPQSYEQYF; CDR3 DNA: TGTGCCAGCCCCGCCCCCCAATCCTACGAGCAGTACTTC